The source of this T cell receptor beta chain is a study of early T cells in non-severe SARS-CoV-2 infection. On the study more broadly: The study sequenced bulk RNA from unsorted whole blood, with chains unpaired.

This clonotype was seen just once. Its antigen is unidentified. With 4 bases removed from V and 3 bases from J, the gap between germline ends came to 12 bases. This CDR3 has 13 residues. Germline CDR1 reads SQVTM; CDR2 reads ANQGSEA. Individual cDNA molecules carried attached unique molecular identifiers. TCRdb recomputed calls from the 5' RACE reads with MiXCR, one row per CDR3 protein. The sample has around 81,000 distinct CDR3 sequences, 13% to 15% seen once; the top ten hold 9.5% to 13%. Study results and caveats: Matching with VDJdb favored anti-spike CD8 responses (missing private and CD4 specificities).

The TCR sequence derives from an adult who was a healthcare worker with PCR-confirmed SARS-CoV-2 infection or an uninfected control (not recorded which). V usage is TRBV29-1 and J usage is TRBJ1-1; D ambiguous. Specimen: whole blood. CDR3: CSVVRGRDTEAFF. CDR3 in DNA: TGCAGCGTTGTGCGGGGAAGAGACACTGAAGCTTTCTTT.